This T cell receptor beta chain was captured in a study of blood T cells in healthy people across ages. Together with a sample-barcoded 5' primer, a J-beta primer mix was included in a second PCR lasting about 7 to 11 cycles. One entry per CDR3 protein, called by TCRdb with MiXCR from the 5' RACE reads. This table has just under 550,000 distinct CDR3 sequences, 24% appearing once. This clonotype was counted between two and nine times. Between the trimmed V and J ends, which lost 3 bases and 8 bases, there was a span of 4 bases. The CDR3 totals 10 residues. CDR1 is MNHNY, CDR2 SVGAGI, per germline (reference sequence). The data also belong to a second study, concerning T cells of mothers and their children. That work states: The extracted RNA was employed in its entirety for cDNA synthesis, at roughly 1.5 ug per 15 ul.

The material sequenced was blood. The clonotype comes from a boy younger than 18 in good health. J is TRBJ2-5 and V is TRBV6-6; no firm D call. The CDR3 DNA follows: TGTGCCAGCAGTTATGCCACCCAGTACTTC. As protein: CASSYATQYF.